Listed below are T cell receptor beta chains from one sample, sequenced in a study of B cell selection in AIRE deficiency. Sequencing used immunoSEQ multiplex PCR; TCRdb keeps in-frame clones, though not all of them. The sample contains around 20,000 clones, under 95% of which appear only once. Sequenced: CD4+CD25+ Tregs sorted from PBMCs. The source is a human donor in good health. CDR3s include the opening cysteine and the closing phenylalanine or tryptophan. Each record gives: D gene, V gene, J gene, clone size, CDR3 DNA, CDR3 protein. A D gene is named only where the DNA matches it firmly. Rows give clone size only sometimes, using once, few, many, or a class for an expanded clone.

>TRBD1|TRBV6-1|TRBJ1-1|.
TGTGCCAGCAGGGACAGGAGTAACACTGAAGCTTTCTTT
CASRDRSNTEAFF
>TRBD2|TRBV6-1|TRBJ2-3|.
TGTGCCAGCATTAGCGGGAGGAAAGATACGCAGTATTTT
CASISGRKDTQYF
>.|TRBV7-2|TRBJ2-7|.
TGTGCCAGCAGCTCAAGACGGTTTCGGGTCCCGTCCTACGAGCAGTACTTC
CASSSRRFRVPSYEQYF
>.|TRBV28|TRBJ2-2|once
TGTGCCAGCAGTTGGGGCCAATCCACCGGGGAGCTGTTTTTT
CASSWGQSTGELFF
>TRBD1|TRBV11-3|TRBJ2-1|.
TGTGCCAGCAGCGCTATAGGGGGCCGCCTGATGGATGAGCAGTTCTTC
CASSAIGGRLMDEQFF
>TRBD2|TRBV9|TRBJ2-3|.
TGTGCCAGCAGCGTTACACGGGAGGGGGGAGATACGCAGTATTTT
CASSVTREGGDTQYF
>.|TRBV6-1|TRBJ1-2|.
TGTGCCAGCAGTGGGACGTCGGGACGGCTCAACTATGGCTACACCTTC
CASSGTSGRLNYGYTF
>TRBD2|TRBV7-2|TRBJ2-1|.
TGTGCCAGCAGCCTGCTTAGGACTAGCGGGACGGCGGAGCAGTTCTTC
CASSLLRTSGTAEQFF
>TRBD2|TRBV9|TRBJ2-1|.
TGTGCCAGCAGCGGACTAGCGGGAGGAGGGGACTCCTACAATGAGCAGTTCTTC
CASSGLAGGGDSYNEQFF
>TRBD2|TRBV11-2|TRBJ2-1|once
TGTGCCAGCAGCCCCAGAAGGACTAGCGGCTCCTACAATGAGCAGTTCTTC
CASSPRRTSGSYNEQFF
>TRBD1|TRBV6-1|TRBJ1-1|.
TGTGCCAGCAGTGTACAGGGGGGGAACACTGAAGCTTTCTTT
CASSVQGGNTEAFF
>TRBD1|TRBV28|TRBJ1-6|.
TGTGCCAGCAGTACGACAGGGGTCAGAAATTCACCCCTCCACTTT
CASSTTGVRNSPLHF
>.|TRBV28|TRBJ1-2|.
TGTGCCAGCAGTTTCGGAGGAAACTATGGCTACACCTTC
CASSFGGNYGYTF
>TRBD2|TRBV10-3|TRBJ2-1|.
TGTGCCATCAGTGAGTCCGGACTAGGAGGCTCCTACAATGAGCAGTTCTTC
CAISESGLGGSYNEQFF
>.|TRBV7-3|TRBJ2-1|.
TGTGCCAGCAGCCCCCGGAGCAGACCGGCAGGCGGTGAGCAGTTCTTC
CASSPRSRPAGGEQFF
>TRBD2|TRBV4-2|TRBJ2-5|.
TGTGCCAGCAGCCAAGATTGGACTAGCGAATTCGAGACCCAGTACTTC
CASSQDWTSEFETQYF
>.|TRBV18|TRBJ2-2|.
TGTGCCAGCTCACCATCGGCAGGGTGGTCCACCGGGGAGCTGTTTTTT
CASSPSAGWSTGELFF
>.|TRBV9|TRBJ1-3|.
TGTGCCAGCAGCGTAGCTGTGGGATACTCTGGAAACACCATATATTTT
CASSVAVGYSGNTIYF
>TRBD1|TRBV28|TRBJ2-7|few
TGTGCCAGCAGTCCACCTCATGGCAGGGGGCGCCTTTACGAGCAGTACTTC
CASSPPHGRGRLYEQYF
>.|TRBV4-1|TRBJ2-7|.
TGCGCCAGCAGCCAAGACGTGCAGTACTACGAGCAGTACTTC
CASSQDVQYYEQYF
>.|TRBV7-2|TRBJ2-3|.
TGTGCCAGCAGCTTTGGCCGGCCCACAGATACGCAGTATTTT
CASSFGRPTDTQYF
>.|TRBV2|TRBJ2-5|.
TGTGCCAGCAAGAGTCGTAGGGAGACCCAGTACTTC
CASKSRRETQYF
>.|TRBV5-5|TRBJ1-2|.
TGTGCCAGCAGCCTCGGCTCCGACAGCCTCTATGGCTACACCTTC
CASSLGSDSLYGYTF
>TRBD2|TRBV9|TRBJ2-3|.
TGTGCCAGCAGCGTAGTCCCGGGACTAGCCACCCATTTT
CASSVVPGLATHF
>.|TRBV5-1|TRBJ1-2|.
TGTGCCAGCAGCTTAGGGCAGGGCCGTGGCTACACCTTC
CASSLGQGRGYTF
>.|TRBV5-1|TRBJ2-3|.
TGCGCCAGCAGCTCGGGGTTCACAGATACGCAGTATTTT
CASSSGFTDTQYF
>.|TRBV18|TRBJ2-2|.
TGTGCCAGCTCACGTACATCTGGAGACCTGAACACCGGGGAGCTGTTTTTT
CASSRTSGDLNTGELFF
>TRBD2|TRBV2|TRBJ2-7|.
TGTGCCAGCAGAGGAGGACTAGCCGGAATCTACGAGCAGTACTTC
CASRGGLAGIYEQYF
>TRBD1|TRBV7-9|TRBJ1-5|.
TGTGCCAGCAGCCCCGGGACAGGGACGCCTCCTGGCAATCAGCCCCAGCATTTT
CASSPGTGTPPGNQPQHF
>.|TRBV5-4|TRBJ2-2|.
TGTGCCAGCAGTCGGGACACCGGGGAGCTGTTTTTT
CASSRDTGELFF
>.|TRBV10-3|TRBJ1-2|.
TGTGCCAGCAGTTACGGGTCGGTTAACTATGGCTACACCTTC
CASSYGSVNYGYTF
>TRBD1|TRBV27|TRBJ1-4|.
TGTGCCAGCGGATTCCAGGGGGCTGACGAAAAACTGTTTTTT
CASGFQGADEKLFF
>.|TRBV28|TRBJ2-1|.
TGTGCCAGCAGTTGGGGGGCTTGGCATGAGCAGTTCTTC
CASSWGAWHEQFF
>.|TRBV7-9|TRBJ1-1|.
TGTGCCAGCAGCTTAGGTGGCAGGGTAAAGACTGAAGCTTTCTTT
CASSLGGRVKTEAFF
>.|TRBV28|TRBJ1-5|once
TGTGCCAGCAGTCTAGACAGTATCCCCGGTCAGCCCCAGCATTTT
CASSLDSIPGQPQHF
>.|TRBV2|TRBJ2-3|.
TGTGCCAGCAGTGGAGGACAGCTACTCAGCACAGATACGCAGTATTTT
CASSGGQLLSTDTQYF
>.|TRBV29-1|TRBJ2-7|.
TGCAGCGCCAGCGGCCGGAGGGACGAGCAGTACTTC
CSASGRRDEQYF
>.|TRBV6-5|TRBJ2-1|.
TGTGCCAGCAGTTACTCCCGAGGGCCGACGGCGCAGTTCTTC
CASSYSRGPTAQFF
>.|TRBV28|TRBJ2-1|.
TGTGCCAGCAGGCCGGGACTCACCTACAATGAGCAGTTCTTC
CASRPGLTYNEQFF
>.|TRBV4-2|TRBJ1-1|.
TGTGCCAGCAGCCAAGGGGGGGGGTTGAACACTGAAGCTTTCTTT
CASSQGGGLNTEAFF
>TRBD1|TRBV5-1|TRBJ1-3|.
TGCGCCAGCAGCTTGCGGATGAACCGGGACAGGGAAAAGGCTGGAAACACCATATATTTT
CASSLRMNRDREKAGNTIYF
>.|TRBV19|TRBJ2-3|once
TGTGCCAGTAGTATGCAGGGTTCTTTCACAGATACGCAGTATTTT
CASSMQGSFTDTQYF
>TRBD1|TRBV10-3|TRBJ2-7|.
TGTGCCACCCGGGACAGATCTCTCCACGAGCAGTACTTC
CATRDRSLHEQYF
>.|TRBV27|TRBJ2-2|.
TGTGCCAGCAGTCCCCACAGGAACACCGGGGAGCTGTTTTTT
CASSPHRNTGELFF
>.|TRBV7-9|TRBJ2-7|.
TGTGCCAGCAGCTTAGTAGGGGGACTACTCCATATGGGCTACGAGCAGTACTTC
CASSLVGGLLHMGYEQYF